Listed below are T cell receptor beta chains from one sample, sequenced in a study of T-cell reconstitution after alpha-beta-depleted transplantation in children. TCRdb used MiXCR to reprocess the PCR reads, holding one entry per CDR3 protein. The table includes 550,000 to 600,000 distinct CDR3 sequences, roughly 24% detected once. This sample comprised PBMCs, mostly from graft donor cells, obtained 360 days after TCRalphabeta/CD19-depleted stem cell transplant. These receptors all come from a boy in the first two years of life who had a stem cell transplant for acute myeloid leukemia, so the T cells may come from the graft donor. Each CDR3 is given with its conserved first and last residue. Each record gives: clone size, D gene, J gene, V gene, CDR3 DNA, CDR3 protein. D genes are given only for firm matches. Clone sizes are given selectively: once, few, many, or a class where the clone is expanded.

>-|TRBD1|TRBJ2-7|TRBV20-1
TGCAGTGCTAGACCTGGACAGGGACTCTTCTACGAGCAGTACTTC
CSARPGQGLFYEQYF
>-|-|TRBJ2-5|TRBV7-2
TGTGCCAGCAGCCCATCTAGCAATCAAGAGACCCAGTACTTC
CASSPSSNQETQYF
>-|TRBD2|TRBJ2-5|TRBV11-2
TGTGCCAGCAGCTATGAGCGGGGGGGCGGTGAGACCCAGTACTTC
CASSYERGGGETQYF
>many|TRBD1|TRBJ2-7|TRBV7-2
TGTGCCAGCAGCTTAGCCGGAGTAGGGACAGGGGTTCCTTACGAGCAGTACTTC
CASSLAGVGTGVPYEQYF
>few|-|TRBJ1-2|TRBV28
TGTGCCAGCAGTTTGAGGCAGAACTATGGCTACACCTTC
CASSLRQNYGYTF
>many|TRBD2|TRBJ2-7|TRBV15
TGTGCCACCAGCAGAGAGCGGGGGGCCTACGAGCAGTACTTC
CATSRERGAYEQYF
>-|TRBD2|TRBJ2-5|TRBV5-5
TGTGCCAGCCACGAAGGAGCGGGGGGAGAGACCCAGTACTTC
CASHEGAGGETQYF
>-|-|TRBJ1-1|TRBV13
TGTGCCAGCAGCACCTCTAGGGGGTTGAACACTGAAGCTTTCTTT
CASSTSRGLNTEAFF
>many|-|TRBJ2-4|TRBV27
TGTGCCAGCAGTTTGACGGCAGCTGGGAGCATTCAGTACTTC
CASSLTAAGSIQYF
>few|-|TRBJ2-3|TRBV6-5
TGTGCCAGCAGTTTTACAGTCACAGATACGCAGTATTTT
CASSFTVTDTQYF
>few|TRBD1|TRBJ2-7|TRBV7-3
TGTGCCAGCAGCACTCAACCGGGACAGGGCTACGAGCAGTACTTC
CASSTQPGQGYEQYF
>many|-|TRBJ2-3|TRBV20-1
TGCAGTGCTAGGGGACGGCGGTCCCCACCCACAGATACGCAGTATTTT
CSARGRRSPPTDTQYF
>-|-|TRBJ2-2|TRBV7-9
TGTGCCAGCAGCTTAGTCGCTCAGAACACCGGGGAGCTGTTTTTT
CASSLVAQNTGELFF
>-|-|TRBJ1-5|TRBV12-3/TRBV12-4
TGTGCCAGCAGTTTAAGCGGACAAGATCAGCCCCAGCATTTT
CASSLSGQDQPQHF
>-|-|TRBJ2-7|TRBV7-9
TGTGCCAGCAGCCAAGGGGGGACCTCCTACGAGCAGTACTTC
CASSQGGTSYEQYF
>-|-|TRBJ2-2|TRBV7-2
TGTGCCAGCAGCTCCACCCCCGGGACCGTTACCGGGGAGCTGTTTTTT
CASSSTPGTVTGELFF
>few|TRBD1|TRBJ2-1|TRBV27
TGTGCCAGCAGTTTATCATGGGACAGGGTCCATGAGCAGTTCTTC
CASSLSWDRVHEQFF
>-|-|TRBJ1-2|TRBV2
TGTGCCAGCAGTGAGGGTATTAATGGCTACACCTTC
CASSEGINGYTF
>few|-|TRBJ1-4|TRBV13
TGTGCCAGCAAGTTCATCGGGGATGGAGAAAAACTGTTTTTT
CASKFIGDGEKLFF
>few|-|TRBJ2-4|TRBV5-1
TGCGCCAGCAGCGGGGGGACTCCAAGGGACATTCAGTACTTC
CASSGGTPRDIQYF
>few|TRBD1|TRBJ2-7|TRBV4-3
TGCGCCAGCAGCCTGCAAGGGGACAGGGGCTACGAGCAGTACTTC
CASSLQGDRGYEQYF
>few|TRBD2|TRBJ2-1|TRBV27
TGTGCCAGCACTCGTAGCGGGGGGGCCGATGAGCAGTTCTTC
CASTRSGGADEQFF
>-|-|TRBJ1-2|TRBV15
TGTGCCACCAGTTCCAGGGGCGCGGATGGCTACACCTTC
CATSSRGADGYTF
>-|-|TRBJ1-1|TRBV20-1
TGCAGTGCTAGAGCGCAGGGCAGTGTGAACACTGAAGCTTTCTTT
CSARAQGSVNTEAFF
>-|-|TRBJ2-1|TRBV7-9
TGTGCCAGCAGCTCCCGGCTAGCCAAAGACTCCTACAATGAGCAGTTCTTC
CASSSRLAKDSYNEQFF
>-|TRBD1|TRBJ1-2|TRBV27
TGTGCCAGCAGGGACAGGAGGGCTGACAGCCGCCCCCTCTGGGGCTACACCTTC
CASRDRRADSRPLWGYTF
>many|-|TRBJ2-1|TRBV5-1
TGCGCCAGCAGCTTGTTCCCCCCCGGGGGTGAGTGGTACAATGAGCAGTTCTTC
CASSLFPPGGEWYNEQFF
>few|-|TRBJ2-3|TRBV20-1
TGCAGTGCTAGGGTTCGGGAGAAGTACACAGATACGCAGTATTTT
CSARVREKYTDTQYF
>few|-|TRBJ2-1|TRBV5-1
TGCGCCAGCAGCCTCAATCCGGACAATCTTTACAATGAGCAGTTCTTC
CASSLNPDNLYNEQFF